The clone carrying this T cell receptor (beta chain) was seen a handful of times. This entry is derived from a study of response to subunit inactivated influenza vaccine. TCRdb fed the RT-PCR reads into MiXCR, producing one record per CDR3 protein. The profile shows 650,000 to 700,000 distinct CDR3 sequences, around 14% of them singletons. The V and J ends lost 2 bases and 8 bases, in that order; junction bases with no gene match: 11. The CDR3 is made up of 16 amino acids. Germline assignment: CDR1 MGHRA and CDR2 YSYEKL. The chain links TRBV4-1 to TRBJ2-2; 7 bases align to TRBD2. This clonotype was obtained from a man aged 50 to 59 who received an inactivated influenza vaccine. Sequencing used PBMCs from blood, obtained 12 days after vaccination. The chain's CDR3 is CASSQRLARGAGELFF. As DNA, the CDR3 is TGCGCCAGCAGCCAAAGACTAGCCAGAGGGGCAGGGGAGCTGTTTTTT.